This TCR beta chain was found in a study of shared clonotypes between healthy human individuals. Study summary: The donor group consisted of a couple of women and three men, aged 18 to 49. Study-level points and caveats: The naive CD4 repertoires of a handful of donors were compared, and approximately 4.5% of clonotypes were shared. Clonotype sharing among donors likely depends on sequencing depth.

On this clone: Its antigen is not identified.

Genomic DNA from each subset was divided evenly over several immunoSEQ plates. Clones were read by immunoSEQ multiplex PCR, and TCRdb kept only the in-frame ones, dropping some. The sample carries around 2,000,000 clones, 85% to 95% recorded once. Sequenced material: naive CD4+ T cells sorted from blood. Subset in this sample: CD45RA+ positively selected. The TCR comes from a young man in good health.

The CDR3 nucleotides read TGTGCCAGCAGCTTACACGGCAATGAGCAGTTCTTC. Translated, it gives CASSLHGNEQFF. The chain is built from TRBV7-6 and TRBJ2-1; unclear D gene. Per the germline V gene, CDR1 is SGHVS and CDR2 is FNYEAQ. V lost 2 bases, J lost 6 bases, and 5 bases lay in between. The CDR3 spans 12 residues. The full variable domain, with the rest looked up from reference TRBV7-6 and TRBJ2-1, is GAGVSQSPRYKVTKRGQDVALRCDPISGHVSLYWYRQALGQGPEFLTYFNYEAQQDKSGLPNDRFSAERPEGSISTLTIQRTEQRDSAMYRCASSLHGNEQFFGPGTRLTVL.